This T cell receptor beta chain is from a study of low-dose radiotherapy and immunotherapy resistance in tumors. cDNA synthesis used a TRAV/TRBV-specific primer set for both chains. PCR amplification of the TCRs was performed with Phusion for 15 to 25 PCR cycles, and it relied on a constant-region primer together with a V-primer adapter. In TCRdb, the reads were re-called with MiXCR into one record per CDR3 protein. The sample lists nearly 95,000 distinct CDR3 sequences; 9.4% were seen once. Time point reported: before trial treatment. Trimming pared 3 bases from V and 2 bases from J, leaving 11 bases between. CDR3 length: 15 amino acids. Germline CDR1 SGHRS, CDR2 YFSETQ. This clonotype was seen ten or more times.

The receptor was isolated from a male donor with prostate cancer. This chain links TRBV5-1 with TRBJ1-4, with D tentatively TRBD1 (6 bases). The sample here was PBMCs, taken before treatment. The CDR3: CASSWEGVTNEKLFF. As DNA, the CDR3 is TGCGCCAGCAGCTGGGAGGGGGTGACTAATGAAAAACTGTTTTTT. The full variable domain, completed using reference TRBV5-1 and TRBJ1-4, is KAGVTQTPRYLIKTRGQQVTLSCSPISGHRSVSWYQQTPGQGLQFLFEYFSETQRNKGNFPGRFSGRQFSNSRSEMNVSTLELGDSALYLCASSWEGVTNEKLFFGSGTQLSVL.